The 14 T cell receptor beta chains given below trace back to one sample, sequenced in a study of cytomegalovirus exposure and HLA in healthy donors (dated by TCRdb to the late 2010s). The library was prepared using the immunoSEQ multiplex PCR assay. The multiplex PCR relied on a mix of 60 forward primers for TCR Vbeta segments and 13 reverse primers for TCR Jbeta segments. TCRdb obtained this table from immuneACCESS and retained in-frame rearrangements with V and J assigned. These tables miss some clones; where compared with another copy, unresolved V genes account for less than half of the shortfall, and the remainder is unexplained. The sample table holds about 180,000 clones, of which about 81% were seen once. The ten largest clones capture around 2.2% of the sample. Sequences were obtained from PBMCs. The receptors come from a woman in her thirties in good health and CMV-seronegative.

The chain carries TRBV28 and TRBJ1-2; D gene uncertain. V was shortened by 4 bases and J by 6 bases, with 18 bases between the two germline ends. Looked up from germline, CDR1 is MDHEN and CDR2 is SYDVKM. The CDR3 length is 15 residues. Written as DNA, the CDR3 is TGTGCCAGCAGTTCCCCCGGCGCGGGAGAGGATGGCTACACCTTC. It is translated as CASSSPGAGEDGYTF.

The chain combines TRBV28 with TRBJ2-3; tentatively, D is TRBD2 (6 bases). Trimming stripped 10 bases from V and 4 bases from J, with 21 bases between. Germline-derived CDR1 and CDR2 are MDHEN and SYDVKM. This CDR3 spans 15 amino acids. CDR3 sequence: CAIGRGRGAADTQYF. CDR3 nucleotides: TGTGCCATCGGACGGGGGAGAGGTGCGGCAGATACGCAGTATTTT.

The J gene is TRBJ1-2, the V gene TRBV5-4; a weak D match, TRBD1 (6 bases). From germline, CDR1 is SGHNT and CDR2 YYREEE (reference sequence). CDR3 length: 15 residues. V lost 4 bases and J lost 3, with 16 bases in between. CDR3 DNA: TGTGCCAGCAGCCCCAAGGGGGAGGGCTACTATGGCTACACCTTC. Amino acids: CASSPKGEGYYGYTF.

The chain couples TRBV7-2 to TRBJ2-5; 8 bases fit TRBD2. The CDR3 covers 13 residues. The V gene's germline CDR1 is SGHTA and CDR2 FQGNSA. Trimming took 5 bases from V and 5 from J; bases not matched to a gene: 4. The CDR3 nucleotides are TGTGCCAGCAGCGAGCGGGAGCCCGAGACCCAGTACTTC. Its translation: CASSEREPETQYF.

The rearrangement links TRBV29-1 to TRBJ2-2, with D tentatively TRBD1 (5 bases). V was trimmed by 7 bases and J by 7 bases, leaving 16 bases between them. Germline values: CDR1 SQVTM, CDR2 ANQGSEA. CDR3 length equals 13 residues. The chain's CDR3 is CSADRDGYGELFF. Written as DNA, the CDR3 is TGCAGCGCAGACAGAGATGGTTACGGGGAGCTGTTTTTT.

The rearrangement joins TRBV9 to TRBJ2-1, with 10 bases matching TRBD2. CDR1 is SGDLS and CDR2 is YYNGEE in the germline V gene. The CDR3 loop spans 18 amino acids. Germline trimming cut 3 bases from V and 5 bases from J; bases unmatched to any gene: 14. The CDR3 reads CASSGYSEGLAENNEQFF. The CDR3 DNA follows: TGTGCCAGCAGCGGGTATTCAGAAGGACTAGCGGAGAACAATGAGCAGTTCTTC.

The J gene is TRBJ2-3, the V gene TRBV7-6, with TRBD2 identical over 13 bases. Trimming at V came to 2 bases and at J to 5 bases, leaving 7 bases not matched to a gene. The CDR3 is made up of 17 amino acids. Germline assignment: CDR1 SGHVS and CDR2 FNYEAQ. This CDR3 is CASSLIPGTSGKDTQYF. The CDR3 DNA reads TGTGCCAGCAGCTTAATTCCCGGGACTAGCGGGAAAGATACGCAGTATTTT.

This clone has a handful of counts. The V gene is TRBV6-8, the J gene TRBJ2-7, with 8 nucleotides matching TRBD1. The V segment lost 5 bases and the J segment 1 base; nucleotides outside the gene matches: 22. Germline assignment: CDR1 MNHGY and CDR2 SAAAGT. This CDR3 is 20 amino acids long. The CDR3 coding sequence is TGTGCCAGCAGTAACAGAAGGACAGGGCCTAACCCCCCTATATCCTACGAGCAGTACTTC. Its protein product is CASSNRRTGPNPPISYEQYF.

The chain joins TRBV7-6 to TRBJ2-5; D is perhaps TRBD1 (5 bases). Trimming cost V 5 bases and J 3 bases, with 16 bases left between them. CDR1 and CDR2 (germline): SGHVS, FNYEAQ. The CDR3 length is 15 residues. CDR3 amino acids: CASSPKGAEKETQYF. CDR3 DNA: TGTGCCAGCAGCCCCAAAGGGGCAGAAAAAGAGACCCAGTACTTC.

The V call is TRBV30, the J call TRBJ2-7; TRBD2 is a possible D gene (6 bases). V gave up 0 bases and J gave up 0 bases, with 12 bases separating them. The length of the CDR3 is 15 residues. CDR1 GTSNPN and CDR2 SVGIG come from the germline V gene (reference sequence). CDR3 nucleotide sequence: TGTGCCTGGAGTGTAATAGCGGATAACTCCTACGAGCAGTACTTC. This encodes CAWSVIADNSYEQYF.

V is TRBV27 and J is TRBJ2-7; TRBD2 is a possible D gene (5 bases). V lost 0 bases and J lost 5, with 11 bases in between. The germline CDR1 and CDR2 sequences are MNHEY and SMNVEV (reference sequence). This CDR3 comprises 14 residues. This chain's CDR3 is CASSLSARTDEQYF. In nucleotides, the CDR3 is TGTGCCAGCAGTTTATCGGCCAGGACTGACGAGCAGTACTTC.

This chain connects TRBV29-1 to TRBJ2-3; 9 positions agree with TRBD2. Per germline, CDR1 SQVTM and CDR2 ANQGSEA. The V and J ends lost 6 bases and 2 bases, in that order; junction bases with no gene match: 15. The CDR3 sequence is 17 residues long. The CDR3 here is CSVAQGGGGGLTDTQYF. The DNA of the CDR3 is TGCAGCGTCGCTCAAGGAGGCGGGGGGGGGCTCACAGATACGCAGTATTTT.

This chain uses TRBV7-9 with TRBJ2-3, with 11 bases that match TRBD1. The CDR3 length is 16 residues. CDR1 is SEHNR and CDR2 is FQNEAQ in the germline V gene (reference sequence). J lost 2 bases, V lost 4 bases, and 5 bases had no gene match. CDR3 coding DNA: TGTGCCAGCAGCTGGACAGGGGGCCCTCCCACAGATACGCAGTATTTT. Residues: CASSWTGGPPTDTQYF.

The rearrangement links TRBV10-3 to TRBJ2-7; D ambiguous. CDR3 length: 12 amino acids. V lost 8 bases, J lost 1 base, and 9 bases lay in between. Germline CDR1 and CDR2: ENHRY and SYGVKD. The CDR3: CAIRGGSYEQYF. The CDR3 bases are TGTGCCATCCGTGGCGGTTCCTACGAGCAGTACTTC.